Reported below is one T cell receptor beta chain. This entry comes from a study of blood T cell repertoires in COVID-19. In the original workflow: Estimated nucleated cell counts came from reference gene primer amplification. Produced via immunoSEQ multiplex PCR; TCRdb's table is partial and in-frame only. The V and J calls and clone size were taken over from that table, and D and trimming were inferred from the DNA. The data contain 150,000 or so clones, about 79% of them singletons. Germline assignment: CDR1 SGHVS and CDR2 FNYEAQ. The CDR3 totals 15 residues. Trimming took 0 bases from V and 11 from J, leaving 17 bases between them.

The source material was peripheral blood. This TCR derives from a woman aged 55-70 years with acute or convalescent COVID-19. The genes are TRBV7-6 and TRBJ1-5, with TRBD1 as a possible D gene (5 bases). CDR3 in amino acids: CASSLAPDGGSAQHF. The DNA for the CDR3 is TGTGCCAGCAGCTTAGCGCCGGATGGGGGGTCGGCCCAGCATTTT.